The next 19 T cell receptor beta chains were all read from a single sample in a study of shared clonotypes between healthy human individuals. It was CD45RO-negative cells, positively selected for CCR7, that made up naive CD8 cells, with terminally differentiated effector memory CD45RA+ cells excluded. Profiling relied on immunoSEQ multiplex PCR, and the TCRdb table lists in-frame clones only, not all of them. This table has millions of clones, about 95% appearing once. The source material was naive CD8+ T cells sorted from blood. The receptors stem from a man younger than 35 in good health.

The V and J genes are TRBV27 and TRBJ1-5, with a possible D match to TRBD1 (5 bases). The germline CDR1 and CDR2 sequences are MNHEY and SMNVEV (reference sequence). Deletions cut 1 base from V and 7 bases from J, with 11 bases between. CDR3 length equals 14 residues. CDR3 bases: TGTGCCAGCAGTTTATTAGGGGATAGACAGCCCCAGCATTTT. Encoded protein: CASSLLGDRQPQHF.

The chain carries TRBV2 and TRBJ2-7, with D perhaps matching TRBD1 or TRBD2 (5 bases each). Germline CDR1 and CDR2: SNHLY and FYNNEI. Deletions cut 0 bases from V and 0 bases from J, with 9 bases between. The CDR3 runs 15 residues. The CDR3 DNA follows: TGTGCCAGCAGTGAAGCCCCGGGACGCTCCTACGAGCAGTACTTC. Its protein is CASSEAPGRSYEQYF.

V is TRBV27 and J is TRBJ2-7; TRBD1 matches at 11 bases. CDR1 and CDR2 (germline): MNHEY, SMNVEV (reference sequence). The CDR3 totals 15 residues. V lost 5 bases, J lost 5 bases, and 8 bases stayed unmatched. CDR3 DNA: TGTGCCAGCAGTCCAGGGACAGGGGGATCGAACGAGCAGTACTTC. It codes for CASSPGTGGSNEQYF.

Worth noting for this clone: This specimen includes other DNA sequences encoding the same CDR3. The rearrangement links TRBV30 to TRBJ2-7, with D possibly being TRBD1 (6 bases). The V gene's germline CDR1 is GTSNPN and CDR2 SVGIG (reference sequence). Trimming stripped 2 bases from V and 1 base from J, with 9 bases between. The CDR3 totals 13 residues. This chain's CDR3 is CAWSLGQSYEQYF. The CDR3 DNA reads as TGTGCCTGGAGTCTCGGACAGTCCTACGAGCAGTACTTC.

The CDR3 bases are TGTGCCATCAGTGAATTTCAGGGCACGAACACTGAAGCTTTCTTT. Translated, it gives CAISEFQGTNTEAFF. The chain joins TRBV10-3 to TRBJ1-1; D may be TRBD1 (5 bases). CDR1 ENHRY and CDR2 SYGVKD come from the germline V gene. The CDR3 totals 15 residues. Trimming left V 3 bases short and J 1 base short, with 12 bases between.

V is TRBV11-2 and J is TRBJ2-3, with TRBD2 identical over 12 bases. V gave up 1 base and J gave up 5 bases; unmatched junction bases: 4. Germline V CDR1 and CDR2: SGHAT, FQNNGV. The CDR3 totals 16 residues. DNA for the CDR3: TGTGCCAGCAGCTTAGCTCCTAGCGGGGGGGAAGATACGCAGTATTTT. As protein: CASSLAPSGGEDTQYF. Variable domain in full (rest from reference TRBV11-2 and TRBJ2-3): EAGVAQSPRYKIIEKRQSVAFWCNPISGHATLYWYQQILGQGPKLLIQFQNNGVVDDSQLPKDRFSAERLKGVDSTLKIQPAKLEDSAVYLCASSLAPSGGEDTQYFGPGTRLTVL.

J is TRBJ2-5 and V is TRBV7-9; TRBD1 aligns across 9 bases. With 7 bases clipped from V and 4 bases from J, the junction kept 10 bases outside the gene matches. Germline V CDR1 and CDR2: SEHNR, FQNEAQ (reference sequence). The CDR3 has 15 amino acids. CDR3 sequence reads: CASIDLGTGRETQYF. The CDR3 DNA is TGTGCCAGCATCGACCTAGGGACAGGGCGAGAGACCCAGTACTTC.

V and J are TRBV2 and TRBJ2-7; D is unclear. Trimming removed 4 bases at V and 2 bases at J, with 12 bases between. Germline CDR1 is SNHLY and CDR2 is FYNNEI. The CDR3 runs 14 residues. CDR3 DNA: TGTGCCAGCAGTGTAACAGTTTCTCCCTACGAGCAGTACTTC. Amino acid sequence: CASSVTVSPYEQYF. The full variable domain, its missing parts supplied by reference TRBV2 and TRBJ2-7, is EPEVTQTPSHQVTQMGQEVILRCVPISNHLYFYWYRQILGQKVEFLVSFYNNEISEKSEIFDDQFSVERPDGSNFTLKIRSTKLEDSAMYFCASSVTVSPYEQYFGPGTRLTVT.

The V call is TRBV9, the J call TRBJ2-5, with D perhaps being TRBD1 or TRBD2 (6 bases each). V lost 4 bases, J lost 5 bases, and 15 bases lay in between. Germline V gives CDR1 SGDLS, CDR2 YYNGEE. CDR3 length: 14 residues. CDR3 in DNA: TGTGCCAGCAGCCCGGAGGGGGATGAGGAGACCCAGTACTTC. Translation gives CASSPEGDEETQYF. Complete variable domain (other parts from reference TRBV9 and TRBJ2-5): DSGVTQTPKHLITATGQRVTLRCSPRSGDLSVYWYQQSLDQGLQFLIQYYNGEERAKGNILERFSAQQFPDLHSELNLSSLELGDSALYFCASSPEGDEETQYFGPGTRLLVL.

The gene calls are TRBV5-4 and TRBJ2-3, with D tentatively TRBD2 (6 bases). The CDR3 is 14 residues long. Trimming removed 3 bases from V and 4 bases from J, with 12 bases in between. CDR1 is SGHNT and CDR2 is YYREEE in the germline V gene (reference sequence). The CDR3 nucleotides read TGTGCCAGCAGCTATAGCGGTCCCGCAGATACGCAGTATTTT. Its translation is CASSYSGPADTQYF.

Here the CDR3 reads CASSGLAGGTFGEQFF. CDR3 sequence (DNA): TGTGCCAGCAGCGGCCTAGCGGGGGGAACGTTTGGTGAGCAGTTCTTC. The chain recombines TRBV9 with TRBJ2-1; the match to TRBD2 covers 11 bases. Trimming cost V 3 bases and J 9 bases; bases outside gene matches: 11. The CDR3 is made up of 16 amino acids. CDR1 is SGDLS, CDR2 YYNGEE, per germline.

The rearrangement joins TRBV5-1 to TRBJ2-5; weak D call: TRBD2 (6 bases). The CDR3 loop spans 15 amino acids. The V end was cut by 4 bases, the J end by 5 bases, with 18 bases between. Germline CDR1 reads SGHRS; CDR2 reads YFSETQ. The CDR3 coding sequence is TGCGCCAGCAGCCCCCCGATAAGCGGGTTGGAGACCCAGTACTTC. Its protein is CASSPPISGLETQYF.

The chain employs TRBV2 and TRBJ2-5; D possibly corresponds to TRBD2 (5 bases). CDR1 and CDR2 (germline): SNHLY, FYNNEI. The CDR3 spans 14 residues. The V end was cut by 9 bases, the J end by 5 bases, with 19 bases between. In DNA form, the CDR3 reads TGTGCCAGGGAGTCGCTGGACTTTGCGGAGACCCAGTACTTC. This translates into CARESLDFAETQYF.

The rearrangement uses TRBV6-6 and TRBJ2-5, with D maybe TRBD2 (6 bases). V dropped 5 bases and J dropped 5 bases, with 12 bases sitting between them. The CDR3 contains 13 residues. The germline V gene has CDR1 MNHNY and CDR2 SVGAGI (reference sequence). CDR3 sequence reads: CASSTIGTETQYF. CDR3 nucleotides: TGTGCCAGCAGTACGATCGGGACTGAGACCCAGTACTTC.

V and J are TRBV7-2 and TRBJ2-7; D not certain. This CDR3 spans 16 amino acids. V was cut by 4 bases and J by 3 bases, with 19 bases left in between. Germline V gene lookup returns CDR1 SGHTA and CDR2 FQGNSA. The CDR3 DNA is TGTGCCAGCAGCTCCGAAGGTCCTAACCCCTTCTACGAGCAGTACTTC. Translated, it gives CASSSEGPNPFYEQYF.

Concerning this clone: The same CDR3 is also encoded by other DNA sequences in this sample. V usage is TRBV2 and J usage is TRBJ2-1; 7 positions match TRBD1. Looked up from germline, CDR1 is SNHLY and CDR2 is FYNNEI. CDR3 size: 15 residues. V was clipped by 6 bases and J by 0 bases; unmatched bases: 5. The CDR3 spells CASSPQGSSYNEQFF. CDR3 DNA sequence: TGTGCCAGCAGCCCACAGGGGAGCTCCTACAATGAGCAGTTCTTC.

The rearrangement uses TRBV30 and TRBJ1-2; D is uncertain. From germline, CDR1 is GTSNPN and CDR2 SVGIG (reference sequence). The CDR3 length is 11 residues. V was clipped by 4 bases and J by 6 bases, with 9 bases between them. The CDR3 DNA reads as TGTGCCTGGACTGCTCCTAATGGCTACACCTTC. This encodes CAWTAPNGYTF.

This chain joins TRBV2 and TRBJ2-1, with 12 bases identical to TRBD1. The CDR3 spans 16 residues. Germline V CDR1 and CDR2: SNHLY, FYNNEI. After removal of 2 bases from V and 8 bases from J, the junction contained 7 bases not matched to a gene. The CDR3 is CASSEIGTGGSYEQFF. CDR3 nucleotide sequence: TGTGCCAGCAGTGAAATTGGGACAGGGGGCTCATATGAGCAGTTCTTC.

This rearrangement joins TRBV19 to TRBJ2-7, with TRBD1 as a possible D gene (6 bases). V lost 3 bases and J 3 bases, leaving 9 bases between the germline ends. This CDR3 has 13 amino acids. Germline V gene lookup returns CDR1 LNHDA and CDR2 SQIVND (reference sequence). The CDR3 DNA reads TGTGCCAGTAGTATGAACAGGGACTACGAGCAGTACTTC. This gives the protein CASSMNRDYEQYF.